The clone carrying this T cell receptor beta chain has a handful of counts. Clones were sequenced by immunoSEQ multiplex PCR, and TCRdb holds only the in-frame ones, with some missing. There are about 54,000 clones in the sample; over 65% occur only once, and roughly 5% lies in the top ten. This entry comes from a study of blood T cell repertoires in COVID-19. The wider study: T cells, B-cell-depleted T cells, or PBMCs provided the cDNA or gDNA that served as material.

The ends lost 3 bases at V and 4 bases at J; junction bases unmatched: 13. This CDR3 region has 17 residues. In germline, CDR1 is SGDLS, CDR2 YYNGEE. The source is a man aged 35-49 years with active COVID-19. Sequenced input: peripheral blood. The V and J genes are TRBV9 and TRBJ2-7, with TRBD2 matching over 10 bases. The CDR3 spells CASSADEPGLALYEQYF. CDR3 sequence (DNA): TGTGCCAGCAGCGCCGACGAACCGGGACTAGCGCTTTACGAGCAGTACTTC.